This T cell receptor (beta chain) was retrieved from a study of blood T cell repertoires in COVID-19. Study-level information: Samples of COVID-19 (acute and convalescent) were obtained from the United States, Italy and Spain.

Profiled with immunoSEQ multiplex PCR; TCRdb holds only in-frame clones, not every one. The sample shows 62,000 or so clones, about 88% of them seen only once. The V segment lost 0 bases and the J segment 7 bases; nucleotides outside the gene matches: 8. Germline CDR1 reads SGHRS; CDR2 reads YFSETQ. There are 17 residues in the CDR3. This clonotype originated in a man aged 45-60 years with active COVID-19. Material: peripheral blood. This chain joins TRBV5-1 and TRBJ2-1; TRBD2 matches at 12 bases. The CDR3 region has the DNA TGCGCCAGCAGCTTGGTACTAGCGGGGGGATTAGGGAATGAGCAGTTCTTC. Translating it yields CASSLVLAGGLGNEQFF.